The rows below give T cell receptor beta chains drawn from one sample of a study of blood T cell repertoires in COVID-19. Method: immunoSEQ multiplex PCR; TCRdb's copy keeps in-frame clones and lacks some. The profile shows 150,000 or so clones, around 87% of them singletons. Sequencing was done on a sample of peripheral blood. The receptors here all came from a man between 18 and 35 years old with COVID-19, enrolled during active disease. The conserved cysteine and the conserved F or W are not part of the CDR3 here.

v_gene,j_gene,CDR3aa
TRBV11-2,TRBJ2-7,ASSLDNASGYEQY
TRBV6-6,TRBJ2-7,ASSKTTYYEQY
TRBV27,TRBJ2-7,ASSLAGTGGYEQY
TRBV10-2,TRBJ2-5,ASSARLASIQETQY
TRBV7-2,TRBJ1-3,ASSPLTGTGNTIY
TRBV7-9,TRBJ2-1,ASMASGFSYNEQF
TRBV20-1,TRBJ1-1,SASRSADTEAF
TRBV5-8,TRBJ2-4,ASSLVGGPPNIQY
TRBV7-2,TRBJ2-3,ASSPSGLLAATDTQY
TRBV30,TRBJ2-1,AWRTREAVTIYNEQF
TRBV29-1,TRBJ2-3,SVEESPAGLSTDTQY
TRBV7-6,TRBJ1-5,ASSLGQDSNQPQH
TRBV19,TRBJ1-1,ATGTGGDTEAF
TRBV10-3,TRBJ1-5,AISDTGDQPQH
TRBV11-2,TRBJ2-7,ASSLGTSGFYSYEQY
TRBV7-7,TRBJ2-1,ASSSPITSASSYNEQF
TRBV9,TRBJ2-5,ASSVTASGGSGTQY